This T cell receptor (beta chain) stems from a study of monozygotic twins with inflammatory bowel disease (dated by TCRdb to 2018 to 2020). Background on the whole study: The full study comprised some 30 monozygotic twin pairs: nine German pairs (four IBD-concordant, five IBD-discordant) and 19 IBD-discordant Danish pairs. Each individual had, on average, about 151 000 unique TCRalpha sequences and 181 000 unique TCRbeta sequences available for analysis. Disease-associated traits were sought mainly through comparisons between IBD patients and their genetically identical healthy co-twins within discordant pairs. What the work shows at the level of the full study, not this receptor alone: A decrease in TCRbeta repertoire diversity, as measured by inverse Simpson index, was observed in IBD patients compared with their healthy co-twins. The analysis was unable to tell apart different T cell subtypes. Background noise and inter-individual variability may have been introduced into the repertoires by the differing immunosuppressive treatments among patients. The results gave no support for a single strong signal or clonotype linked to IBD. Compared with healthy twins, IBD patients shared fewer clonotypes with other individuals, and the difference was most pronounced in patients with signs of disease activity. Repertoire similarity did not differ between concordant and discordant twins, possibly due to limited statistical power.

To note about this clonotype: The target of this receptor is not known.

The CDR3 holds 15 amino acids from the cysteine to the phenylalanine. The protein alone is recorded here. For CDR1 and CDR2, the germline V gene lists ENHRY and SYGVKD. Libraries came from 5' RACE. Preparation of each TCR library used about 4,000 ng of total RNA. For each sample, cDNA synthesis was carried out in eight separate reactions using SMARTScribe reverse transcriptase. During cDNA synthesis, unique molecular identifiers containing a 6-nucleotide sample barcode were introduced by template switching. TCRalpha and TCRbeta cDNA was amplified by two nested PCRs of about 15 and 9 cycles, with bead purification after each PCR. Before amplification, the cDNA was treated with uracil DNA-glycosylase and purified using the QIAquick PCR purification kit. The second PCR added Illumina TruSeq-compatible adapters along with sample-specific barcodes. TapeStation and Qubit were used to check library quality and concentration, and roughly 5.5 ng of each library was pooled. Sequencing of pooled libraries was carried out on an Illumina HiSeq2500 single-index Rapid Run using 2 x 100 bp reads and custom sequencing primers. The authors' pipeline ran thus. PCR and sequencing errors were corrected by UMI-based consensus assembly using MiGEC version 1.2.6. MiXCR version 2.1.1 was used to carry out V(D)J alignment, clonotype assembly and CDR3 extraction. To normalise gene usage, clonotype sharing and MAIT/NKT TCR abundance, the analysis used the top 1000, 10 000 and 20 000 clonotypes per sample. After downsampling to 27 000 UMIs, diversity was calculated as the inverse Simpson index using the vegan R package. Paired Mann-Whitney U tests were applied to discordant twin pairs, with Benjamini-Hochberg correction for multiple testing. With the reads reprocessed by TCRdb, a single entry stands for each CDR3 protein sequence and no DNA is reported. None of the V and J calls come from the authors' own analysis; TCRdb made them. The table kept for this sample lists about 300,000 distinct CDR3 sequences. Together, the top ten hold approximately 5.4% of the sample.

From each donor, a roughly 2.5 ml peripheral blood sample was drawn into PAXgene tubes and stored at -80 degrees C. Without T cell sorting, total RNA was isolated from whole blood using the PAXgene blood miRNA kit on an automated QIAcube. Deep TCRalpha and TCRbeta repertoire profiling with unique molecular barcoding was performed on peripheral blood of monozygotic twin pairs concordant or discordant for inflammatory bowel disease. For every twin pair, smoking habits were documented, and each individual was categorised as a current, former or never smoker. This clonotype originated in a human donor with ulcerative colitis or Crohn's disease, or a healthy co-twin of an affected twin (not recorded which). Rearrangement joined TRBV10-3 to TRBJ2-3; no DNA is available, so the TRBD1 call from TCRdb remains unchecked. Sample: blood. The CDR3 protein is CAISDFGQTTDTQYF.